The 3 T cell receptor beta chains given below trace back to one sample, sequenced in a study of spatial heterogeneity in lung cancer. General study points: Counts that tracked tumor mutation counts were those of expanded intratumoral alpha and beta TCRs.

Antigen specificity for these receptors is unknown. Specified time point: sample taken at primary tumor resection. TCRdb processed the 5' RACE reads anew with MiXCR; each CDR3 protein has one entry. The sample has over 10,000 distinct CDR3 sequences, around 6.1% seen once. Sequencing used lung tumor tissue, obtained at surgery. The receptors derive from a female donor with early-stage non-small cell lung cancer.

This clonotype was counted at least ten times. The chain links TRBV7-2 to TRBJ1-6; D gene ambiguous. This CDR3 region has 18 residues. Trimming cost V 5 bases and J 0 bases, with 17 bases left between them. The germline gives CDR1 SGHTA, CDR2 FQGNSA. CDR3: CASSEGRVWGSYNSPLHF. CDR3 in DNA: TGTGCCAGCAGCGAAGGGAGGGTCTGGGGCTCCTATAATTCACCCCTCCACTTT.

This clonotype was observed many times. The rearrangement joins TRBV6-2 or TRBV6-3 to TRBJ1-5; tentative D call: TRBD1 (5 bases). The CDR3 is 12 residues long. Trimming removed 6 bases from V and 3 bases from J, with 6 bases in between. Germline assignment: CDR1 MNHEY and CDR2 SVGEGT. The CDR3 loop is CASRQVNQPQHF. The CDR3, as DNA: TGTGCCAGCAGACAGGTCAATCAGCCCCAGCATTTT.

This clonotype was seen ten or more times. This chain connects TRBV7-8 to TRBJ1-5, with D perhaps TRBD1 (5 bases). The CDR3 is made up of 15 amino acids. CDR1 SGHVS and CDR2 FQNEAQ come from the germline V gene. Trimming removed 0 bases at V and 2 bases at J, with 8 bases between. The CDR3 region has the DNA TGTGCCAGCAGCTTAGCAGGGGTTGGCAATCAGCCCCAGCATTTT. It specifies CASSLAGVGNQPQHF.